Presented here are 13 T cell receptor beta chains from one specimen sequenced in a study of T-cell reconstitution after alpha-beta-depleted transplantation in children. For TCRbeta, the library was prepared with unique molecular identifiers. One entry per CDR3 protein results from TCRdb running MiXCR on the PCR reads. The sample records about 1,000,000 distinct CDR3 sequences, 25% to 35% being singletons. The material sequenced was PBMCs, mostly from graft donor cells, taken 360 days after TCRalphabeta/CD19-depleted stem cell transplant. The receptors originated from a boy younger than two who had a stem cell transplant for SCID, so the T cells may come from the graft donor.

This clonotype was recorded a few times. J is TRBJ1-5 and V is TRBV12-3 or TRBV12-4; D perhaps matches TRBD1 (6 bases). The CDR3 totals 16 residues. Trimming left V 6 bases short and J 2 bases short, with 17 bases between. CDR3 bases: TGTGCCAGCAGCCCTGCGGGGGGCCAGGGCAATCAGCCCCAGCATTTT. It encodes CASSPAGGQGNQPQHF.

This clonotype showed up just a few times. The CDR3 DNA follows: TGCAGCGTTACTATCACAGTCCCCGCGGTTCTCGCTGAAGCTTTCTTT. It codes for CSVTITVPAVLAEAFF. The genes are TRBV29-1 and TRBJ1-1; no firm D call. This CDR3 is built from 16 residues. Trimming stripped 5 bases from V and 6 bases from J, with 25 bases between. The V gene's germline CDR1 is SQVTM and CDR2 ANQGSEA. Variable domain in full (rest from reference TRBV29-1 and TRBJ1-1): SAVISQKPSRDICQRGTSLTIQCQVDSQVTMMFWYRQQPGQSLTLIATANQGSEATYESGFVIDKFPISRPNLTFSTLTVSNMSPEDSSIYLCSVTITVPAVLAEAFFGQGTRLTVV.

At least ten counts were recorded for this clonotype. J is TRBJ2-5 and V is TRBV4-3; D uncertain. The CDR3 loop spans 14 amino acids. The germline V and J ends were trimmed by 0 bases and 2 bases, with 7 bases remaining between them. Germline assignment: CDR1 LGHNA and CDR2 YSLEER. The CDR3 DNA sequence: TGCGCCAGCAGCCAAGAAGGCCTACAAGAGACCCAGTACTTC. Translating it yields CASSQEGLQETQYF.

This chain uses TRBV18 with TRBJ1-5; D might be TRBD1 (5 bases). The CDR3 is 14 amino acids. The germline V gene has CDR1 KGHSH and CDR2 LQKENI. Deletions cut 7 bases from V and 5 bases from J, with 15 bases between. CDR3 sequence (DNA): TGTGCCAGCTGGACCGGGACGGCCCATCAGCCCCAGCATTTT. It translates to CASWTGTAHQPQHF.

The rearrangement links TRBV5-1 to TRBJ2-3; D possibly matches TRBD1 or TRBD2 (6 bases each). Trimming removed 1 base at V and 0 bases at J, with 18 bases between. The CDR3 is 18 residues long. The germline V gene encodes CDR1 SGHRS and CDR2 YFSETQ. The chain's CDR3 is CASSLPWGAGASTDTQYF. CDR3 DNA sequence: TGCGCCAGCAGCTTGCCTTGGGGGGCCGGAGCGAGCACAGATACGCAGTATTTT. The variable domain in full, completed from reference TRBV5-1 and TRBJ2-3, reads KAGVTQTPRYLIKTRGQQVTLSCSPISGHRSVSWYQQTPGQGLQFLFEYFSETQRNKGNFPGRFSGRQFSNSRSEMNVSTLELGDSALYLCASSLPWGAGASTDTQYFGPGTRLTVL.

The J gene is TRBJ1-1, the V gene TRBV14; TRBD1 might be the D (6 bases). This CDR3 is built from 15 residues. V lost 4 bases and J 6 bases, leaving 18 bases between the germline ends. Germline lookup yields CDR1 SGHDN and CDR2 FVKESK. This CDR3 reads CASSPRGFRGPEAFF. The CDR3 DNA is TGTGCCAGCAGCCCGCGAGGGTTCAGGGGCCCTGAAGCTTTCTTT.

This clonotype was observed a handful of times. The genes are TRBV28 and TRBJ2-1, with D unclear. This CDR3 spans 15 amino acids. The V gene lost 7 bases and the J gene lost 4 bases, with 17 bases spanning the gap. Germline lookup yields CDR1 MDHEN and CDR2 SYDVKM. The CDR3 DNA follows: TGTGCCAGCAATCCCCACCGACGGATTTACAATGAGCAGTTCTTC. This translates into CASNPHRRIYNEQFF. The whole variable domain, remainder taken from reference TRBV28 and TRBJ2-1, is DVKVTQSSRYLVKRTGEKVFLECVQDMDHENMFWYRQDPGLGLRLIYFSYDVKMKEKGDIPEGYSVSREKKERFSLILESASTNQTSMYLCASNPHRRIYNEQFFGPGTRLTVL.

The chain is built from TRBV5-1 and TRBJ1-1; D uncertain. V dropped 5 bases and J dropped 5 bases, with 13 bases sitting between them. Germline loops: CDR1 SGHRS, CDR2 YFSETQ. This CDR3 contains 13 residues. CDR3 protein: CASRAAEGTEAFF. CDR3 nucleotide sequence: TGCGCCAGCAGGGCCGCCGAGGGAACTGAAGCTTTCTTT.

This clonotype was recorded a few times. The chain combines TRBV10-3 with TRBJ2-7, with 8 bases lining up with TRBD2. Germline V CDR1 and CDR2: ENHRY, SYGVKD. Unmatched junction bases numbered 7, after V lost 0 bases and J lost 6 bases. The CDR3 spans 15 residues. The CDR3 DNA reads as TGTGCCATCAGTGAGTCGGGTAGCGGGGCCGTCGAGCAGTACTTC. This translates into CAISESGSGAVEQYF.

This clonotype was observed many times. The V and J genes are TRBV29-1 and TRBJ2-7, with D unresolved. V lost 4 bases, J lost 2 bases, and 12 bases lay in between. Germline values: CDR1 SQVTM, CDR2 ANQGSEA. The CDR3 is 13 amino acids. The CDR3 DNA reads TGCAGCGTTGCATTCCCGCTCACCTACGAGCAGTACTTC. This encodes CSVAFPLTYEQYF.

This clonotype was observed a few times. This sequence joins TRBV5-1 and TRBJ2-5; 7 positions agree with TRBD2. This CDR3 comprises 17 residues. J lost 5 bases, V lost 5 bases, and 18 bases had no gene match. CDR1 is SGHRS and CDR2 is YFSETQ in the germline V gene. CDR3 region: CASRIHQTSFGLETQYF. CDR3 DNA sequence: TGCGCCAGCAGGATTCACCAGACTAGCTTTGGCCTGGAGACCCAGTACTTC.

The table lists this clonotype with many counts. In nucleotides, the CDR3 is TGCAGTGCTAGATGGCCCCCCAAGACCCAGTACTTC. This codes for CSARWPPKTQYF. V and J are TRBV20-1 and TRBJ2-5; no definite D call. The CDR3 sequence is 12 residues long. Per the germline V gene, CDR1 is DFQATT and CDR2 is SNEGSKA (reference sequence). Trimming stripped 2 bases from V and 6 bases from J, with 10 bases between.

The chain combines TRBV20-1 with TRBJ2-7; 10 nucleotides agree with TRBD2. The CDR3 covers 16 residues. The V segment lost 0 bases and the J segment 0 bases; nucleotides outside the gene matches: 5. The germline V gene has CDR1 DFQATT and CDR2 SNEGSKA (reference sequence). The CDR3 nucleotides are TGCAGTGCTAGAGAAACTAGCGGGGTCTACTCCTACGAGCAGTACTTC. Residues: CSARETSGVYSYEQYF.